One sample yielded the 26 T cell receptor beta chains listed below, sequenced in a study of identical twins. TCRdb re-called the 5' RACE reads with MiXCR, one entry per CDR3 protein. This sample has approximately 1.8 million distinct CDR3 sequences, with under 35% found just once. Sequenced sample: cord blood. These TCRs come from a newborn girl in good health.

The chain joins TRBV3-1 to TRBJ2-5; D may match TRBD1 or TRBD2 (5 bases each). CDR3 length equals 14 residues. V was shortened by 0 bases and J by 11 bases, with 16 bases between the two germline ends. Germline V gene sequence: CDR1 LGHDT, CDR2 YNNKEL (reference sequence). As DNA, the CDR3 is TGTGCCAGCAGCCAAGAGGGTGCGTTAGGGGAGCAGTACTTC. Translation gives CASSQEGALGEQYF.

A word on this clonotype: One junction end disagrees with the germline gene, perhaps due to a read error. CDR3 amino acids: CASSYGRNQPQNF. In nucleotides, the CDR3 is TGTGCCAGCAGTTACGGGCGTAATCAGCCCCAGAATTTT. The rearrangement uses TRBV6-5 and TRBJ1-5, with unresolved D. This CDR3 has 13 residues. From germline, CDR1 is MNHEY and CDR2 SVGAGI.

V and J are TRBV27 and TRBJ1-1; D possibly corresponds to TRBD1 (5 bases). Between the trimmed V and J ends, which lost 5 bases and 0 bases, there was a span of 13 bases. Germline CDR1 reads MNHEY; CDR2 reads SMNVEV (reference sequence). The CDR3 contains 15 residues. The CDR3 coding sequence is TGTGCCAGCAGTACCCTGTGGGGACTGAACACTGAAGCTTTCTTT. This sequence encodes CASSTLWGLNTEAFF.

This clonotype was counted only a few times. The CDR3 coding sequence is TGCAGTGCTAGACTACCCAACGCCTACGAGCAGTACTTC. Its translation: CSARLPNAYEQYF. This chain joins TRBV20-1 and TRBJ2-7; no definite D call. Trimming stripped 2 bases from V and 2 bases from J, with 10 bases between. The CDR3 has 13 amino acids. In germline, CDR1 is DFQATT, CDR2 SNEGSKA (reference sequence).

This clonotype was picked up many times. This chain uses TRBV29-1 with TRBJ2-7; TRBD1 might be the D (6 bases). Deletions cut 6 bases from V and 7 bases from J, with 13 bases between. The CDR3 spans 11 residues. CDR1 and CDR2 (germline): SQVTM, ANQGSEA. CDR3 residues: CSVGTGWEQYF. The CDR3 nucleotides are TGCAGCGTAGGAACAGGGTGGGAGCAGTACTTC.

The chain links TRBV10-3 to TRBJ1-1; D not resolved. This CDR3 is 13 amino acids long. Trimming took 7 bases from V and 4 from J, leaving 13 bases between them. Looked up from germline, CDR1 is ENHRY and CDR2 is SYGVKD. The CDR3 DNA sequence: TGTGCCATCATGGGCTTAACCGGCACTGAAGCTTTCTTT. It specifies CAIMGLTGTEAFF.

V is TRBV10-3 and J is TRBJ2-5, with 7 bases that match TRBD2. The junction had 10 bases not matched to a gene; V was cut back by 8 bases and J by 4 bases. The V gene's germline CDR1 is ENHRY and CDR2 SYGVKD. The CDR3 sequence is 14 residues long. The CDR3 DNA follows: TGTGCCATCGCCCGAGACTGGGGGGGAGAGACCCAGTACTTC. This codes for CAIARDWGGETQYF.

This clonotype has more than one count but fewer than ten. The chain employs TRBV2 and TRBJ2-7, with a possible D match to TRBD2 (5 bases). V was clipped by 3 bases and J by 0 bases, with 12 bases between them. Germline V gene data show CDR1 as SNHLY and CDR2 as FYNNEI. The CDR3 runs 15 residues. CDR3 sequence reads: CASSDRIAPSYEQYF. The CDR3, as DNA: TGTGCCAGCAGTGATCGGATAGCGCCCTCCTACGAGCAGTACTTC.

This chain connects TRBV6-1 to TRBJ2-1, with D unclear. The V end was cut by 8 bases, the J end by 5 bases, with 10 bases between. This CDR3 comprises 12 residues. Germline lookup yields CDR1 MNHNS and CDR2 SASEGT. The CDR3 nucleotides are TGTGCCAGCTCCGGGTCGAACAATGAGCAGTTCTTC. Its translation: CASSGSNNEQFF.

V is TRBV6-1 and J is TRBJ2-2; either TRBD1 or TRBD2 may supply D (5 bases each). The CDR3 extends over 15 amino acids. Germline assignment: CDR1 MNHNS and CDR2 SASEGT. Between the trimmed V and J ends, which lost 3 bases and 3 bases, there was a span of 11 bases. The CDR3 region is CASSDYGGYTGELFF. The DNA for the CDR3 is TGTGCCAGCAGTGACTATGGGGGTTACACCGGGGAGCTGTTTTTT.

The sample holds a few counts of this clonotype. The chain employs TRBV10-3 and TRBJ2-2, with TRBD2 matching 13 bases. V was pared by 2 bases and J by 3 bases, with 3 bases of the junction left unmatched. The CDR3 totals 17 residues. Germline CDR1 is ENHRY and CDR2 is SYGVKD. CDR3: CAISEHGLAGDTGELFF. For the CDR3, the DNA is TGTGCCATCAGTGAGCATGGACTAGCGGGAGACACCGGGGAGCTGTTTTTT.

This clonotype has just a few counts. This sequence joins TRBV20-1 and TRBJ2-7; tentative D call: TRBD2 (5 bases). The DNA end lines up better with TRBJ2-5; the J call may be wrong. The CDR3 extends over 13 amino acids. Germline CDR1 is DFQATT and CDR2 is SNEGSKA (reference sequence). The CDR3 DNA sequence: TGCAGTGCTAGACCCCTCGCCGGGAAGACCCAGTACTTC. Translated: CSARPLAGKTQYF.

The CDR3 loop reads CASSQVYGRSSYEQYF. CDR3 DNA sequence: TGCGCCAGCAGCCAAGTTTACGGACGAAGCTCCTACGAGCAGTACTTC. This rearrangement joins TRBV4-1 to TRBJ2-7; D gene ambiguous. V lost 1 base and J lost 0, with 13 bases in between. CDR3 length: 16 residues. The germline V gene has CDR1 MGHRA and CDR2 YSYEKL.

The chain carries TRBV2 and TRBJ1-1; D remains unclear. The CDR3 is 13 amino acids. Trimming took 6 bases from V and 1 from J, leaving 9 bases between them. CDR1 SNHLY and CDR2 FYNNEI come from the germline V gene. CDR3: CASRGRANTEAFF. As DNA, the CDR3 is TGTGCCAGCAGGGGCCGGGCGAACACTGAAGCTTTCTTT.

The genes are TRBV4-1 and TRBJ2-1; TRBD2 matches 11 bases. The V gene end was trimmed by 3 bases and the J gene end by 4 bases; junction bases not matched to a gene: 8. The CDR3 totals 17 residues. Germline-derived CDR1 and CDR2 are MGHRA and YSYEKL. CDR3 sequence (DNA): TGCGCCAGCAGCCACGATCGGACTAGCGGGTTTTACAATGAGCAGTTCTTC. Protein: CASSHDRTSGFYNEQFF.

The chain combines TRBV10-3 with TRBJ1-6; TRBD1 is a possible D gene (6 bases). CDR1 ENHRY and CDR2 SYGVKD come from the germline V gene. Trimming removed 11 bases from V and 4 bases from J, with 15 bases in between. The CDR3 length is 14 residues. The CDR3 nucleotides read TGTGCCGGCCGGGAGGGGGGATATAATTCACCCCTCCACTTT. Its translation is CAGREGGYNSPLHF.

The chain's CDR3 is CASSYGSLEGYEQYF. CDR3 nucleotides: TGTGCCAGCAGTTACGGGAGCCTAGAAGGCTACGAGCAGTACTTC. The V call is TRBV6-5, the J call TRBJ2-7, with D perhaps TRBD2 (5 bases). Germline CDR1 MNHEY, CDR2 SVGAGI. The CDR3 runs to 15 residues. Trimming took 2 bases from V and 3 from J, leaving 14 bases between them.

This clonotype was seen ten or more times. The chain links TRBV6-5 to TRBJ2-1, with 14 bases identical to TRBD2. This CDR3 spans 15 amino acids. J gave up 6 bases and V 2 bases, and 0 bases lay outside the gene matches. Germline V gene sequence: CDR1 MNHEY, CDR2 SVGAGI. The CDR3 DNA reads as TGTGCCAGCAGTTACGGGACTAGCGGGAGCAATGAGCAGTTCTTC. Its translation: CASSYGTSGSNEQFF.

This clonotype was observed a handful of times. The CDR3 sequence is CATSVRAGQFF. Written as DNA, the CDR3 is TGTGCCACCAGTGTTAGGGCAGGGCAGTTCTTC. The gene calls are TRBV24-1 and TRBJ2-1, with D unclear. The V gene's germline CDR1 is KGHDR and CDR2 SFDVKD. V dropped 5 bases and J dropped 12 bases, with 10 bases sitting between them. The CDR3 loop spans 11 amino acids.

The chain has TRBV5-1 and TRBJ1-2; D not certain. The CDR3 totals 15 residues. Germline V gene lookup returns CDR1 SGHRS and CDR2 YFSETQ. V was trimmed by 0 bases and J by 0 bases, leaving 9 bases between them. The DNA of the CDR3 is TGCGCCAGCAGCTTGGCCATCAGGACTAACTATGGCTACACCTTC. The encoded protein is CASSLAIRTNYGYTF.

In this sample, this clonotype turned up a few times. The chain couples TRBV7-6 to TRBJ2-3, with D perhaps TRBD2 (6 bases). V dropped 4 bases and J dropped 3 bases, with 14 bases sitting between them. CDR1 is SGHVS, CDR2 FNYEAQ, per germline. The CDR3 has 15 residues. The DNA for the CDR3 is TGTGCCAGCAGCTCAGAACTAGCTATGACAGATACGCAGTATTTT. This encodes CASSSELAMTDTQYF.

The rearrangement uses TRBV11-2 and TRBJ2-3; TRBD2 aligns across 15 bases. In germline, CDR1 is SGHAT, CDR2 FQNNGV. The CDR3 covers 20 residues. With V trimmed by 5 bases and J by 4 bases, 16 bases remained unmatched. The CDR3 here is CASSPRGRTSGGAFPDTQYF. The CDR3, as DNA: TGTGCCAGCAGCCCAAGAGGGCGGACTAGCGGGGGGGCGTTCCCAGATACGCAGTATTTT.

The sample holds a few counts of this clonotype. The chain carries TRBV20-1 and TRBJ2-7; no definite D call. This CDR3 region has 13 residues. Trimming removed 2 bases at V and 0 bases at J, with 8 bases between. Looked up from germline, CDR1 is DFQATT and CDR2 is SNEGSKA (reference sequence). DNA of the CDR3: TGCAGTGCTAGACCGGGTTTCTCCTACGAGCAGTACTTC. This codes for CSARPGFSYEQYF.

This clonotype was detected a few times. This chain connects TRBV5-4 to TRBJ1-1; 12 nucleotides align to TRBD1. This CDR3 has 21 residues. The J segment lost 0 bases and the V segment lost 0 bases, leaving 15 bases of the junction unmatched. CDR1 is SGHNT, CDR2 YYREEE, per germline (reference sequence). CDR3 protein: CASSLAQTYPGQGALNTEAFF. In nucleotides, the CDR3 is TGTGCCAGCAGCTTGGCCCAGACCTACCCGGGACAGGGGGCTCTGAACACTGAAGCTTTCTTT.

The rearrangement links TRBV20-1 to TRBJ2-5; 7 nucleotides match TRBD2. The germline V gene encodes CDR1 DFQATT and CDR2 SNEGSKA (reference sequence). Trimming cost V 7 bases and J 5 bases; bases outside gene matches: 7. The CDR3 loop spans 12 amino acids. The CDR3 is CSGPRSGETQYF. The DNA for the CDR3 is TGCAGTGGCCCCCGTAGCGGGGAGACCCAGTACTTC.

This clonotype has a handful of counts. The CDR3 DNA reads TGCGCCAGCAGCTTGAGTATTTTCCGATACGAGCAGTACTTC. Its translation: CASSLSIFRYEQYF. V is TRBV5-1 and J is TRBJ2-5; D is unclear. The DNA end is a closer match to TRBJ2-7, so the J assignment may be wrong. Germline values: CDR1 SGHRS, CDR2 YFSETQ. The CDR3 sequence is 14 residues long.